This TCR beta chain originates from a study of blood T cell repertoires in COVID-19. The wider study: Acute and convalescent COVID-19 specimens originated in the United States, Italy and Spain. The cDNA or gDNA used as material had been derived from T cells, B-cell-depleted T cells, or PBMCs.

The CDR3 runs to 13 residues. CDR1 SQVTM and CDR2 ANQGSEA come from the germline V gene. V gave up 1 base and J gave up 12 bases, with 16 bases separating them. As processed by the authors: Amplifying reference gene primers gave estimates of nucleated cell counts. Only in-frame clones appear in the TCRdb table, and some are missing; sequencing was by immunoSEQ multiplex PCR. The V and J calls and clone size come from that table; D and trimming were worked out from the DNA. The table has 75,000 to 90,000 clones, about four fifths seen once. This clonotype was obtained from a woman aged 40 to 49 with active or convalescent COVID-19. This chain links TRBV29-1 with TRBJ2-1; D unclear. Sequencing used peripheral blood. This chain's CDR3 is CSVEGGDVLGQFF. In nucleotides, the CDR3 is TGCAGCGTTGAAGGCGGAGACGTATTAGGGCAGTTCTTC.